This T cell receptor beta chain was identified in a study of blood T cell repertoires in COVID-19. The germline V gene encodes CDR1 SQVTM and CDR2 ANQGSEA. This CDR3 region has 13 residues. V lost 3 bases and J 8 bases, leaving 16 bases between the germline ends. The method was immunoSEQ multiplex PCR; TCRdb's version includes in-frame clones alone and lacks a portion of them. Here the sample spans about 110,000 clones, roughly 80% being singletons. Sequencing was done on a sample of peripheral blood. This clonotype was sampled from a woman older than 75 with acute or convalescent COVID-19. The chain joins TRBV29-1 to TRBJ1-1; D may be TRBD1 (5 bases). This CDR3 is CSVETARSAEAFF. CDR3 coding DNA: TGCAGCGTTGAGACAGCTCGGTCCGCCGAAGCTTTCTTT.